This T cell receptor beta chain was sequenced in a study of blood T cell repertoires in COVID-19. At the level of the study: Specimens from acute and convalescent COVID-19 originated in the United States, Italy and Spain. T cells, B-cell-depleted T cells, or PBMCs provided the cDNA or gDNA that served as material.

Source study methods: Reference gene primers were amplified, and this amplification served to estimate nucleated cell counts. Clones were sequenced by immunoSEQ multiplex PCR, and TCRdb holds only the in-frame ones, with some missing. V and J calls and clone size come straight from that table; D and trimming were deduced from the DNA. The sample has 35,000 to 50,000 clones, 82% seen once. Trimming shortened V by 0 bases and J by 4 bases, and 14 bases separated the two germline ends. Looked up from germline, CDR1 is SGDLS and CDR2 is YYNGEE. This CDR3 is 16 amino acids long. This clone was recorded once.

The chain employs TRBV9 and TRBJ2-1; D might be TRBD1 (6 bases). Sequencing input: peripheral blood. The clonotype was recovered from a woman in her 70s with acute or convalescent COVID-19. Written as DNA, the CDR3 is TGTGCCAGCAGCGTAGCGGGTGGGACAAAGTACAATGAGCAGTTCTTC. Translating it yields CASSVAGGTKYNEQFF.